The 31 T cell receptor beta chains reported below all come from one sample, sequenced in a study of cytomegalovirus exposure and HLA in healthy donors (dated by TCRdb to 2017 to 2019). Library preparation was by the immunoSEQ multiplex PCR assay. For the multiplex PCR, a mixture combining 60 forward primers for TCR Vbeta segments and 13 reverse primers for TCR Jbeta segments was used. TCRdb stores this immuneACCESS table with in-frame sequences only. Part of the clones is absent; in the studies checked, under half of the shortfall reflects unresolved V genes, and no reason is known for the rest. The sample records approximately 190,000 clones, less than 90% of which are singletons. The biggest ten clones account for around 0.25% of the sample. The specimen sequenced was PBMCs. The receptors stem from a boy between 10 and 17 years old in good health and CMV-seronegative.

A note on this clone: One junction end does not reproduce the germline sequence, and a read error may be involved. V and J are TRBV7-9 and TRBJ2-7; 7 nucleotides agree with TRBD1. The CDR3 consists of 12 residues. The germline V gene encodes CDR1 SEHNR and CDR2 FQNEAQ (reference sequence). DNA of the CDR3: TGTTCCAGCTATAGACAGGGTAGCGAGCAGTACTTC. This translates into CSSYRQGSEQYF.

This sequence joins TRBV27 and TRBJ2-3, with TRBD1 matching 7 bases. This CDR3 comprises 13 residues. With 5 bases clipped from V and 3 bases from J, the junction kept 2 bases outside the gene matches. Germline assignment: CDR1 MNHEY and CDR2 SMNVEV (reference sequence). The CDR3 loop is CASSNRGTDTQYF. DNA for the CDR3: TGTGCCAGCAGTAACAGGGGAACAGATACGCAGTATTTT.

The chain carries TRBV13 and TRBJ2-7; D might be TRBD1 (5 bases). CDR1 is PRHDT and CDR2 is FYEKMQ in the germline V gene (reference sequence). The CDR3 has 11 residues. V was pared by 5 bases and J by 6 bases, with 8 bases between. CDR3 protein: CASSHRSEQYF. In DNA, the CDR3 is TGTGCCAGCAGCCACAGGAGCGAGCAGTACTTC.

The rearrangement links TRBV6-6 to TRBJ1-5, with no clear D. This CDR3 is 12 amino acids long. Germline CDR1 MNHNY, CDR2 SVGAGI (reference sequence). Trimming pared 6 bases from V and 4 bases from J, leaving 7 bases between. The CDR3: CASRTGNQPQHF. The CDR3 region has the DNA TGTGCCAGCAGGACGGGAAATCAGCCCCAGCATTTT.

The J gene is TRBJ2-2, the V gene TRBV7-2; 8 bases align to TRBD1. V was clipped by 6 bases and J by 1 base; unmatched bases: 4. Germline assignment: CDR1 SGHTA and CDR2 FQGNSA. The CDR3 loop spans 15 amino acids. CDR3 loop: CASRPGQGNTGELFF. The CDR3 DNA reads as TGTGCCAGCAGACCAGGACAGGGGAACACCGGGGAGCTGTTTTTT.

The rearrangement joins TRBV18 to TRBJ2-7, with a weak D call TRBD1 (6 bases). The V end was cut by 4 bases, the J end by 4 bases, with 14 bases between. CDR1 is KGHSH and CDR2 is LQKENI in the germline V gene. The CDR3 spans 14 residues. The CDR3 nucleotides read TGTGCCAGCTCACGATCACAGGGTACTTACGAGCAGTACTTC. This sequence encodes CASSRSQGTYEQYF.

The chain uses TRBV7-2 and TRBJ1-6, with D hard to call. Trimming shortened V by 3 bases and J by 7 bases, and 13 bases separated the two germline ends. CDR3 length: 15 residues. Germline CDR1 is SGHTA and CDR2 is FQGNSA. For the CDR3, the DNA is TGTGCCAGCAGCTTGACCGCGGGGTACAATTCACCCCTCCACTTT. Protein sequence: CASSLTAGYNSPLHF.

The chain is built from TRBV2 and TRBJ2-5, with unresolved D. V lost 3 bases and J lost 5, with 10 bases in between. The CDR3 length is 13 residues. Germline-derived CDR1 and CDR2 are SNHLY and FYNNEI. The DNA for the CDR3 is TGTGCCAGCAGTGACACGGGTTTGGAGACCCAGTACTTC. Translation gives CASSDTGLETQYF.

The V and J genes are TRBV2 and TRBJ1-4; 7 bases agree with TRBD1. The CDR3 spans 13 residues. Trimming at V came to 11 bases and at J to 5 bases, leaving 8 bases not matched to a gene. Germline V gene data show CDR1 as SNHLY and CDR2 as FYNNEI. CDR3: CAGNRGRNEKLFF. CDR3 DNA: TGTGCCGGAAACAGGGGAAGGAATGAAAAACTGTTTTTT.

This chain links TRBV6-5 with TRBJ1-2, with a weak D call TRBD1 (6 bases). Germline V gene data show CDR1 as MNHEY and CDR2 as SVGAGI. The CDR3 sequence is 13 residues long. The V and J ends lost 7 bases and 0 bases respectively, with 9 bases between them. CDR3 coding DNA: TGTGCCAGCAAGGGGGGGTCTAACTATGGCTACACCTTC. This gives the protein CASKGGSNYGYTF.

This chain uses TRBV30 with TRBJ2-3; D perhaps matches TRBD1 (6 bases). V shed 0 bases and J shed 6 bases, with 10 bases lying between them. Germline-derived CDR1 and CDR2 are GTSNPN and SVGIG (reference sequence). The CDR3 contains 13 residues. The CDR3 region is CAWSVQGLDTQYF. As DNA, the CDR3 is TGTGCCTGGAGTGTCCAGGGGTTGGATACGCAGTATTTT.

The chain is built from TRBV6-4 and TRBJ2-3; 8 bases map to TRBD2. The V gene's germline CDR1 is MRHNA and CDR2 SNTAGT. The CDR3 runs 15 residues. The ends lost 5 bases at V and 4 bases at J; junction bases unmatched: 8. In DNA, the CDR3 is TGTGCCAGCAGTTCAGACGGGGGGGCGGCAGATACGCAGTATTTT. It is translated as CASSSDGGAADTQYF.

This clone has more than one count but fewer than ten. The chain links TRBV6-4 to TRBJ1-3; 10 positions match TRBD1. Germline lookup yields CDR1 MRHNA and CDR2 SNTAGT. The CDR3 is made up of 23 amino acids. V trimming: 0 bases; J trimming: 0 bases; junction bases outside the gene matches: 20. This chain's CDR3 is CASSDSNGRPGQGLELSGNTIYF. DNA of the CDR3: TGTGCCAGCAGTGACTCGAATGGGCGTCCGGGACAGGGGCTAGAGCTCTCTGGAAACACCATATATTTT.

A single count supports this clone. The chain joins TRBV19 to TRBJ1-5, with D perhaps TRBD1 (5 bases). The CDR3 is 13 amino acids. Per the germline V gene, CDR1 is LNHDA and CDR2 is SQIVND (reference sequence). Trimming cost V 0 bases and J 7 bases, with 7 bases left between them. The CDR3 DNA is TGTGCCAGTAGTATAGACAGGGTGCAGCCCCAGCATTTT. Its protein is CASSIDRVQPQHF. Using reference TRBV19 and TRBJ1-5 for the parts outside the CDR3, the full variable domain is DGGITQSPKYLFRKEGQNVTLSCEQNLNHDAMYWYRQDPGQGLRLIYYSQIVNDFQKGDIAEGYSVSREKKESFPLTVTSAQKNPTAFYLCASSIDRVQPQHFGDGTRLSIL.

This chain connects TRBV5-5 to TRBJ2-7; 8 bases are a match to TRBD1. This CDR3 is built from 15 residues. Germline CDR1 and CDR2: SGHKS and YYEKEE (reference sequence). V lost 2 bases and J lost 2; bases outside the gene matches: 6. The CDR3 is CASSFSDRETYEQYF. For the CDR3, the DNA is TGTGCCAGCAGCTTCTCGGACAGGGAGACCTACGAGCAGTACTTC.

This sequence joins TRBV29-1 and TRBJ1-1, with a tentative D call TRBD1 (6 bases). Germline lookup yields CDR1 SQVTM and CDR2 ANQGSEA. The germline V and J ends were trimmed by 7 bases and 8 bases, with 14 bases remaining between them. The CDR3 extends over 11 amino acids. CDR3 region: CSAAPGAEAFF. The CDR3 nucleotides read TGCAGCGCCGCCCCAGGGGCAGAAGCTTTCTTT.

J is TRBJ2-1 and V is TRBV30, with D perhaps TRBD2 (5 bases). Germline CDR1 is GTSNPN and CDR2 is SVGIG (reference sequence). CDR3 length: 16 amino acids. The V and J ends lost 0 bases and 10 bases respectively, with 22 bases between them. CDR3 DNA sequence: TGTGCCTGGAGTGTAGGGTTGGCGGCCCCGGGGTCCGAGCAGTTCTTC. Translating it yields CAWSVGLAAPGSEQFF.

V usage is TRBV5-4 and J usage is TRBJ2-7, with TRBD2 matching 10 bases. The CDR3 has 15 residues. J lost 3 bases, V lost 1 base, and 4 bases had no gene match. Germline values: CDR1 SGHNT, CDR2 YYREEE (reference sequence). The DNA for the CDR3 is TGTGCCAGCAGCTTGAAGGCTAGCGGGAGCTACGAGCAGTACTTC. It is translated as CASSLKASGSYEQYF.

CDR3 nucleotides: TGCGCCAGCAGCTTTCAGGGGGCGGGGGAAAAACTGTTTTTT. Translated, it gives CASSFQGAGEKLFF. The chain uses TRBV5-1 and TRBJ1-4; the match to TRBD1 covers 8 bases. CDR3 length: 14 residues. CDR1 and CDR2 (germline): SGHRS, YFSETQ. The V segment lost 2 bases and the J segment 8 bases; nucleotides outside the gene matches: 5.

The J gene is TRBJ2-7, the V gene TRBV19, with 7 bases identical to TRBD2. Germline assignment: CDR1 LNHDA and CDR2 SQIVND (reference sequence). The CDR3 has 16 amino acids. V lost 5 bases and J lost 3; bases outside the gene matches: 13. The CDR3 sequence: CASSPPLWEGLYEQYF. The CDR3 nucleotides are TGTGCCAGTAGTCCCCCCTTGTGGGAGGGCCTCTACGAGCAGTACTTC.

This clone was picked up a small number of times. The J gene is TRBJ1-1, the V gene TRBV10-1; D may be TRBD1 (5 bases). Trimming shortened V by 1 base and J by 3 bases, and 21 bases separated the two germline ends. Germline-derived CDR1 and CDR2 are WNHNN and SYGVQD (reference sequence). CDR3 length equals 18 residues. Here the CDR3 DNA reads TGCGCCAGCAGTGAGTTCAGAGTGTGGGGGGAAGGGGACACTGAAGCTTTCTTT. Encoded protein: CASSEFRVWGEGDTEAFF.

V gene TRBV30 combines with J gene TRBJ2-7, with 8 bases fitting TRBD2. The V and J ends lost 1 base and 7 bases, in that order; junction bases with no gene match: 9. Germline CDR1 is GTSNPN and CDR2 is SVGIG (reference sequence). There are 14 residues in the CDR3. The CDR3 nucleotides are TGTGCCTGGAGTGCCGGGACTAGTGTTGGGGAGCAGTACTTC. This translates into CAWSAGTSVGEQYF.

The chain is built from TRBV30 and TRBJ2-5, with 10 bases fitting TRBD2. The CDR3 has 15 amino acids. V lost 1 base and J lost 4; bases outside the gene matches: 6. CDR1 is GTSNPN and CDR2 is SVGIG in the germline V gene (reference sequence). The CDR3 bases are TGTGCCTGGAGTGGTCAAGCGGGAGGGCTAGAGACCCAGTACTTC. It specifies CAWSGQAGGLETQYF.

This chain joins TRBV27 and TRBJ2-7; D is uncertain. Germline CDR1 reads MNHEY; CDR2 reads SMNVEV (reference sequence). Trimming left V 5 bases short and J 2 bases short, with 19 bases between. CDR3 length equals 16 residues. The CDR3 DNA is TGTGCCAGCAGTACAAATCGGTGGAGCCGGACCTACGAGCAGTACTTC. Amino acids: CASSTNRWSRTYEQYF.

The chain recombines TRBV7-2 with TRBJ1-5; 7 bases match TRBD1. Per germline, CDR1 SGHTA and CDR2 FQGNSA. There are 16 residues in the CDR3. J gave up 4 bases and V 5 bases, and 11 bases lay outside the gene matches. The CDR3 protein is CASSVQSGQQNQPQHF. DNA for the CDR3: TGTGCCAGCAGCGTACAATCGGGACAGCAAAATCAGCCCCAGCATTTT.

The V gene is TRBV15, the J gene TRBJ1-4, with 8 bases matching TRBD1. Germline V CDR1 and CDR2: LNHNV, YYDKDF (reference sequence). This CDR3 comprises 16 residues. Trimming took 2 bases from V and 5 from J; bases not matched to a gene: 7. CDR3 DNA sequence: TGTGCCACCAGCAGAACAGGGACAGGCGGGAATGAAAAACTGTTTTTT. Translating it yields CATSRTGTGGNEKLFF.

This chain connects TRBV9 to TRBJ1-2; TRBD1 is a possible D gene (5 bases). The CDR3 loop spans 15 amino acids. Germline loops: CDR1 SGDLS, CDR2 YYNGEE. V lost 3 bases and J lost 4, with 16 bases in between. CDR3 sequence (DNA): TGTGCCAGCAGCGACCTTAGTACCGGGGGCTATGGCTACACCTTC. Protein: CASSDLSTGGYGYTF.

The chain is built from TRBV7-9 and TRBJ2-7, with TRBD1 identical over 10 bases. The CDR3 consists of 15 residues. With 5 bases clipped from V and 1 base from J, the junction kept 5 bases outside the gene matches. The germline CDR1 and CDR2 sequences are SEHNR and FQNEAQ (reference sequence). CDR3 DNA sequence: TGTGCCAGCAGCGGAGCGGGACAGGGGTCCTACGAGCAGTACTTC. Encoded protein: CASSGAGQGSYEQYF.

The CDR3 is CASSHRGRANTEAFF. The DNA for the CDR3 is TGCGCCAGCAGCCATCGAGGGAGGGCTAACACTGAAGCTTTCTTT. The chain joins TRBV4-1 to TRBJ1-1; D is unclear. The CDR3 has 15 amino acids. V was clipped by 3 bases and J by 2 bases, with 13 bases between them. The V gene's germline CDR1 is MGHRA and CDR2 YSYEKL.

This clone appeared a single time. The CDR3 loop is CASSGRGGDTEAFF. The CDR3 DNA follows: TGTGCCAGCAGTGGGAGGGGTGGGGACACTGAAGCTTTCTTT. The chain combines TRBV28 with TRBJ1-1, with D maybe TRBD1 (5 bases). The V and J ends lost 5 bases and 3 bases respectively, with 13 bases between them. Germline-derived CDR1 and CDR2 are MDHEN and SYDVKM. CDR3 size: 14 residues.

The sample holds a few counts of this clone. This chain uses TRBV6-1 with TRBJ2-7; 8 positions agree with TRBD1. V lost 5 bases, J lost 6 bases, and 6 bases stayed unmatched. Germline loops: CDR1 MNHNS, CDR2 SASEGT. This CDR3 comprises 13 residues. For the CDR3, the DNA is TGTGCCAGCAGTAGGGACAGGACTTTCGAGCAGTACTTC. This encodes CASSRDRTFEQYF.